These T cell receptor beta chains were read from a single sample in a study of T cell clonotyping in hematopoietic cell transplantation. Clones were sequenced by immunoSEQ multiplex PCR, and TCRdb holds only the in-frame ones, with some missing. The repertoire includes approximately 22,000 clones, approximately 87% of them detected once, and 3.7% sits in the top ten. The specimen comprised peripheral blood mononuclear cells, sampled before stem cell transplant. The source of these receptors is a man younger than 35 with biphenotypic leukemia. Some clones in this sample may be carry-over from other donors' samples. Both conserved end residues are part of each CDR3. The order of the fields is clone size, V gene, D gene, J gene, CDR3 protein, CDR3 DNA. The D gene is left open where the match is weak. A row's size may be missing; if present it is once, few, many or a size class.

-	TRBV9	-	TRBJ1-1	CASSVVPTQAMNTEAFF	TGTGCCAGCAGCGTCGTTCCAACTCAAGCAATGAACACTGAAGCTTTCTTT
-	TRBV6-5	-	TRBJ1-1	CASSYLGTEAFF	TGTGCCAGCAGTTACCTGGGCACTGAAGCTTTCTTT
-	TRBV14	-	TRBJ2-1	CASSQDPGAFNEQFF	TGTGCCAGCAGCCAAGACCCAGGGGCCTTCAATGAGCAGTTCTTC
-	TRBV20-1	-	TRBJ1-2	CSAEGFYGYTF	TGCAGTGCTGAAGGGTTCTATGGCTACACCTTC
-	TRBV5-1	-	TRBJ1-2	CASSFTGVDYGYTF	TGCGCCAGCAGCTTTACGGGAGTTGACTATGGCTACACCTTC
-	TRBV13	-	TRBJ2-2	CASSLEQNTGELFF	TGTGCCAGCAGCTTAGAACAGAACACCGGGGAGCTGTTTTTT
-	TRBV4-1	-	TRBJ1-5	CASSQEGGRLNQPQHF	TGCGCCAGCAGCCAAGAGGGGGGACGGCTCAATCAGCCCCAGCATTTT
-	TRBV5-3	TRBD1	TRBJ2-7	CARSPLPGGFSYEQYF	TGTGCCAGAAGCCCACTCCCAGGGGGATTCTCCTACGAGCAGTACTTC
-	TRBV11-2	TRBD1	TRBJ2-7	CASRFPGQGLYEQYF	TGTGCCAGCAGATTCCCGGGACAGGGTCTTTACGAGCAGTACTTC
-	TRBV7-9	-	TRBJ1-2	CASSLGEHYGYTF	TGTGCCAGCAGCTTAGGAGAGCACTATGGCTACACCTTC
-	TRBV14	-	TRBJ2-7	CASSQDDYEQYF	TGTGCCAGCAGCCAAGACGACTACGAGCAGTACTTC
-	TRBV4-1	-	TRBJ2-2	CASSHGNTGELFF	TGCGCCAGCAGCCATGGGAACACCGGGGAGCTGTTTTTT
-	TRBV5-4	-	TRBJ1-3	CASSFSPRRSGNTIYF	TGTGCCAGCAGCTTTTCCCCCCGTCGCTCTGGAAACACCATATATTTT
-	TRBV4-3	TRBD2	TRBJ2-7	CASSQDPGLAGVDEQYF	TGCGCCAGCAGCCAAGATCCCGGACTAGCGGGAGTCGACGAGCAGTACTTC
-	TRBV10-3	-	TRBJ2-5	CAISESRGAVQETQYF	TGTGCCATCAGTGAGTCGAGGGGAGCGGTTCAAGAGACCCAGTACTTC
few	TRBV5-1	TRBD1	TRBJ1-2	CASHQGQGDYGYTF	TGCGCCAGCCACCAAGGACAGGGGGACTATGGCTACACCTTC
once	TRBV5-6	-	TRBJ1-3	CASSSKMGAAGNTIYF	TGTGCCAGCAGTTCCAAAATGGGGGCGGCTGGAAACACCATATATTTT
once	TRBV6-5	-	TRBJ2-7	CASRAGGSYEQYF	TGTGCCAGCAGGGCCGGGGGATCCTACGAGCAGTACTTC
-	TRBV6-5	TRBD1	TRBJ1-2	CASSYSGGRGDGYTF	TGTGCCAGCAGTTACTCAGGTGGCAGGGGGGATGGCTACACCTTC
-	TRBV5-1	-	TRBJ1-5	CASSPGPPRNQPQHF	TGCGCCAGCAGCCCCGGGCCCCCGCGCAATCAGCCCCAGCATTTT
-	TRBV5-6	-	TRBJ1-6	CATTLGGDSPLHF	TGTGCCACCACTCTAGGTGGGGATTCACCCCTCCACTTT
-	TRBV4-2	-	TRBJ1-2	CASSQDFDGYTF	TGTGCCAGCAGCCAAGACTTCGATGGCTACACCTTC
-	TRBV6-5	TRBD2	TRBJ2-7	CASGGASGSAYEQYF	TGTGCCAGCGGGGGGGCTAGCGGGAGCGCCTACGAGCAGTACTTC